These 11 T cell receptor beta chains originate from one sample sequenced in a study of blood T cell repertoires in COVID-19. TCRdb's table, derived via immunoSEQ multiplex PCR, lists solely in-frame clones and lacks some. The sample includes more than 9,500 clones, about 88% seen only once; the top ten take roughly 22%. The sequencing input was peripheral blood. The receptor set was obtained from a woman aged 55 to 70 with active COVID-19.

The chain combines TRBV7-2 with TRBJ2-1; tentatively, D is TRBD2 (6 bases). In germline, CDR1 is SGHTA, CDR2 FQGNSA. V was shortened by 6 bases and J by 5 bases, with 26 bases between the two germline ends. This CDR3 region has 18 residues. The CDR3 protein is CASSSPPSGHIIDNEQFF. The CDR3 DNA is TGTGCCAGCAGTTCCCCGCCCAGCGGGCATATCATCGACAATGAGCAGTTCTTC.

CDR3 sequence: CASRTYDRANYGYTF. The DNA of the CDR3 is TGTGCCAGCAGAACGTATGACAGGGCCAACTATGGCTACACCTTC. The V call is TRBV27, the J call TRBJ1-2; 7 positions match TRBD1. The CDR3 consists of 15 residues. With V trimmed by 6 bases and J by 2 bases, 9 bases remained unmatched. Looked up from germline, CDR1 is MNHEY and CDR2 is SMNVEV (reference sequence).

The gene calls are TRBV12-3 or TRBV12-4 and TRBJ2-3; D is uncertain. The V gene lost 7 bases and the J gene lost 1 base, with 6 bases spanning the gap. This CDR3 comprises 12 residues. The chain's CDR3 is CASTLGTDTQYF. Here the CDR3 DNA reads TGTGCCAGCACCTTAGGCACAGATACGCAGTATTTT.

This clone showed up just a few times. The chain links TRBV4-2 to TRBJ2-3; 11 bases match TRBD2. The germline CDR1 and CDR2 sequences are LGHNA and YNFKEQ. V trimming: 1 base; J trimming: 5 bases; junction bases outside the gene matches: 8. The CDR3 contains 17 residues. The CDR3 loop is CASSQGLAGSTGDTQYF. CDR3 bases: TGTGCCAGCAGCCAAGGACTAGCGGGGAGTACCGGAGATACGCAGTATTTT.

V is TRBV25-1 and J is TRBJ2-1; maybe TRBD1 (6 bases). Trimming removed 9 bases at V and 2 bases at J, with 14 bases between. The CDR3 extends over 14 amino acids. Germline assignment: CDR1 MGHDK and CDR2 SYGVNS. The CDR3 reads CASIKTGTYNEQFF. The DNA of the CDR3 is TGTGCCAGTATCAAGACAGGAACCTACAATGAGCAGTTCTTC.

The chain has TRBV28 and TRBJ1-2; D is ambiguous. CDR1 MDHEN and CDR2 SYDVKM come from the germline V gene. Trimming removed 7 bases at V and 3 bases at J, with 12 bases between. This CDR3 is 13 amino acids long. CDR3 in amino acids: CASIQTTDYGYTF. For the CDR3, the DNA is TGTGCCAGCATACAGACCACGGACTATGGCTACACCTTC.

This clone has just one count. The rearrangement joins TRBV7-3 to TRBJ1-5; no definite D call. The V gene lost 4 bases and the J gene lost 4 bases, with 8 bases spanning the gap. This CDR3 comprises 13 residues. Germline loops: CDR1 SGHTA, CDR2 FQGTGA. As DNA, the CDR3 is TGTGCCAGCAGCTATGAGGAGAATCAGCCCCAGCATTTT. It yields the protein CASSYEENQPQHF. The full variable domain, completed using reference TRBV7-3 and TRBJ1-5, is GAGVSQTPSNKVTEKGKYVELRCDPISGHTALYWYRQSLGQGPEFLIYFQGTGAADDSGLPNDRFFAVRPEGSVSTLKIQRTERGDSAVYLCASSYEENQPQHFGDGTRLSIL.

V gene TRBV27 combines with J gene TRBJ2-3, with a weak D call TRBD2 (6 bases). This CDR3 is 15 amino acids long. The ends were cut back, 6 bases at V and 5 bases at J, with 18 bases in the middle. The germline V gene encodes CDR1 MNHEY and CDR2 SMNVEV (reference sequence). CDR3 coding DNA: TGTGCCAGCAGGGCTGGGGGACTCGCGAAAGATACGCAGTATTTT. Its protein product is CASRAGGLAKDTQYF.

The chain links TRBV3-1 (or the pseudogene TRBV3-2) to TRBJ2-5; 9 nucleotides line up with TRBD2. The V gene's germline CDR1 is LGHDT and CDR2 YNNKEL (reference sequence). V was clipped by 1 base and J by 5 bases; unmatched bases: 14. The CDR3 is 18 residues long. The CDR3 nucleotides are TGTGCCAGCAGCCAAGTAGGCGGGGGGGCTCGTTACTCCGAGACCCAGTACTTC. It specifies CASSQVGGGARYSETQYF.

This chain links TRBV9 with TRBJ1-2; 11 bases map to TRBD1. The CDR3 covers 17 residues. Germline CDR1 is SGDLS and CDR2 is YYNGEE. With 0 bases clipped from V and 0 bases from J, the junction kept 4 bases outside the gene matches. The CDR3 DNA is TGTGCCAGCAGCGTAGGGACAGGGGGCATGGCTAACTATGGCTACACCTTC. Protein: CASSVGTGGMANYGYTF. Full variable domain (outside the CDR3, taken from reference TRBV9 and TRBJ1-2): DSGVTQTPKHLITATGQRVTLRCSPRSGDLSVYWYQQSLDQGLQFLIQYYNGEERAKGNILERFSAQQFPDLHSELNLSSLELGDSALYFCASSVGTGGMANYGYTFGSGTRLTVV.

V gene TRBV30 combines with J gene TRBJ1-1; no reliable D call. This CDR3 has 11 amino acids. Germline lookup yields CDR1 GTSNPN and CDR2 SVGIG (reference sequence). As DNA, the CDR3 is TGTGGGGGAGAGGAGAACACTGAAGCTTTCTTT. Translation: CGGEENTEAFF. Looking up the rest from reference TRBV30 and TRBJ1-1 gives the full variable domain: SQTIHQWPATLVQPVGSPLSLECTVEGTSNPNLYWYRQAAGRGLQLLFYSVGIGQISSEVPQNLSASRPQDRQFILSSKKLLLSDSGFYLCGGEENTEAFFGQGTRLTVV.